This passage covers 2 T cell receptor beta chains from one sample sequenced in a study of CD8 T cells in ankylosing spondylitis. Each CDR3 protein is one row after TCRdb ran MiXCR on the 5' RACE reads. There are more than 300,000 distinct CDR3 sequences in the sample; roughly 8% occur only once, and 13% to 15% lies in the top ten. Their specific antigens are unknown. The study's findings and limits: Eight highly homologous variants formed a TCR beta motif that appeared characteristic of ankylosing spondylitis blood.

The sequenced material came from blood, either unsorted or a sorted T cell fraction (not recorded which). Source of these receptors: a male donor with ankylosing spondylitis.

CDR3 bases: TGTGCCAGCAGCCCCCGGGTTGGGAACACCGGGGAGCTGTTTTTT. This sequence encodes CASSPRVGNTGELFF. The rearrangement links TRBV14 to TRBJ2-2; D remains ambiguous. The V gene's germline CDR1 is SGHDN and CDR2 FVKESK. Between the trimmed V and J ends, which lost 4 bases and 1 base, there was a span of 10 bases. The CDR3 covers 15 residues.

The chain uses TRBV7-3 and TRBJ2-5; no clear D gene. From germline, CDR1 is SGHTA and CDR2 FQGTGA. Trimming shortened V by 5 bases and J by 5 bases, and 12 bases separated the two germline ends. This CDR3 is 13 amino acids long. CDR3 sequence: CASSPGVGETQYF. The CDR3 region has the DNA TGTGCCAGCAGCCCTGGGGTAGGGGAGACCCAGTACTTC.